These 30 T cell receptor beta chains were all obtained from the same sample, sequenced in a study of T cell responses to AZD1222 COVID-19 vaccine. The table came from immunoSEQ multiplex PCR; TCRdb's copy has only in-frame clones and leaves some out. The profile shows tens of thousands of clones, 80% to 95% of them singletons. Sequencing used peripheral blood, obtained 28 days after the second AZD1222 dose. The receptors were gathered from an adult who received the AZD1222 COVID-19 vaccine.

The J gene is TRBJ2-7, the V gene TRBV14, with 8 bases that match TRBD1. Germline V gives CDR1 SGHDN, CDR2 FVKESK. The CDR3 has 16 residues. V lost 0 bases and J lost 4; bases outside the gene matches: 8. The CDR3 region has the DNA TGTGCCAGCAGCCAAGATGAGACAGGGGAATGGTACGAGCAGTACTTC. It encodes CASSQDETGEWYEQYF. The full variable domain, its missing parts supplied by reference TRBV14 and TRBJ2-7, is EAGVTQFPSHSVIEKGQTVTLRCDPISGHDNLYWYRRVMGKEIKFLLHFVKESKQDESGMPNNRFLAERTGGTYSTLKVQPAELEDSGVYFCASSQDETGEWYEQYFGPGTRLTVT.

The genes are TRBV6-5 and TRBJ2-3; 7 positions agree with TRBD1. Germline-derived CDR1 and CDR2 are MNHEY and SVGAGI. V shed 7 bases and J 1 base; nucleotides not matched to a gene: 2. The CDR3 has 13 residues. The CDR3 DNA follows: TGTGCCAGCAAAGACAGGGGCACAGATACGCAGTATTTT. The encoded protein is CASKDRGTDTQYF.

The chain employs TRBV11-2 and TRBJ1-1; D gene unclear. Germline-derived CDR1 and CDR2 are SGHAT and FQNNGV. The CDR3 is 18 amino acids. Between the trimmed V and J ends, which lost 5 bases and 0 bases, there was a span of 22 bases. CDR3 coding DNA: TGTGCCAGCAGCCGGCCCGCCAGGTCTGTAAGGATGAACACTGAAGCTTTCTTT. It yields the protein CASSRPARSVRMNTEAFF.

Here the CDR3 reads CASSSPGLAGETQYF. For the CDR3, the DNA is TGTGCCAGCAGCTCCCCAGGACTAGCTGGAGAGACCCAGTACTTC. The V and J genes are TRBV7-9 and TRBJ2-5; 8 nucleotides align to TRBD2. The J segment lost 4 bases and the V segment lost 4 bases, leaving 8 bases of the junction unmatched. The CDR3 contains 15 residues. Germline V gene data show CDR1 as SEHNR and CDR2 as FQNEAQ (reference sequence).

This clone came up once. The chain carries TRBV6-6 and TRBJ1-6; 11 bases map to TRBD1. Losses at the gene ends were 6 bases for V and 7 bases for J; bases not matched to a gene: 2. The length of the CDR3 is 14 residues. Germline lookup yields CDR1 MNHNY and CDR2 SVGAGI (reference sequence). CDR3 sequence: CASSRDRGNSPLHF. In nucleotides, the CDR3 is TGTGCCAGCAGCCGGGACAGGGGGAATTCACCCCTCCACTTT.

CDR3 sequence reads: CASSSGPGPLETQYF. The DNA for the CDR3 is TGTGCCAGCAGTTCAGGGCCCGGTCCATTAGAGACCCAGTACTTC. The chain joins TRBV27 to TRBJ2-5; weak D call: TRBD1 (5 bases). The CDR3 covers 15 residues. Germline CDR1 MNHEY, CDR2 SMNVEV (reference sequence). Trimming left V 4 bases short and J 4 bases short, with 16 bases between.

V and J are TRBV6-4 and TRBJ2-1; 13 bases fit TRBD2. V was clipped by 0 bases and J by 11 bases; unmatched bases: 1. Germline V gene sequence: CDR1 MRHNA, CDR2 SNTAGT. The CDR3 consists of 14 residues. The CDR3 DNA follows: TGTGCCAGCAGTGACTCACTAGCGGGGGGGAAGCAGTTCTTC. The encoded protein is CASSDSLAGGKQFF.

The chain employs TRBV19 and TRBJ1-5; weak D call: TRBD1 (6 bases). Trimming took 5 bases from V and 0 from J, leaving 14 bases between them. The CDR3 is made up of 16 amino acids. Germline-derived CDR1 and CDR2 are LNHDA and SQIVND (reference sequence). Here the CDR3 DNA reads TGTGCCAGTAGTCGGTTAGGGACACATAGCAATCAGCCCCAGCATTTT. This gives the protein CASSRLGTHSNQPQHF.

This clone was found once. The chain links TRBV19 to TRBJ1-4, with D possibly matching TRBD1 (5 bases). The CDR3 extends over 14 amino acids. Per the germline V gene, CDR1 is LNHDA and CDR2 is SQIVND (reference sequence). Trimming pared 5 bases from V and 5 bases from J, leaving 12 bases between. In DNA form, the CDR3 reads TGTGCCAGTAGTCTGGGGGACCTGAATGAAAAACTGTTTTTT. Translation: CASSLGDLNEKLFF.

The chain combines TRBV7-8 with TRBJ1-4; TRBD1 aligns across 8 bases. This CDR3 spans 17 amino acids. V lost 2 bases, J lost 3 bases, and 8 bases stayed unmatched. The V gene's germline CDR1 is SGHVS and CDR2 FQNEAQ. The CDR3 protein is CASSLLAGQGSNEKLFF. The CDR3 coding sequence is TGTGCCAGCAGCTTACTCGCCGGACAGGGTTCTAATGAAAAACTGTTTTTT.

The chain couples TRBV4-1 to TRBJ1-1; possibly TRBD1 for D (5 bases). Per germline, CDR1 MGHRA and CDR2 YSYEKL. The CDR3 has 15 residues. Trimming removed 1 base at V and 8 bases at J, with 17 bases between. The CDR3 loop is CASSQGLTAATEAFF. CDR3 in DNA: TGCGCCAGCAGCCAAGGTCTGACAGCAGCCACCGAAGCTTTCTTT.

This chain joins TRBV4-2 and TRBJ2-7; 7 nucleotides agree with TRBD1. This CDR3 is built from 15 residues. Trimming cost V 3 bases and J 0 bases; bases outside gene matches: 5. Germline V gene sequence: CDR1 LGHNA, CDR2 YNFKEQ. The CDR3 DNA reads as TGTGCCAGCAGCCATGAACAGGGGAGCTCCTACGAGCAGTACTTC. Its protein product is CASSHEQGSSYEQYF.

The CDR3 sequence: CSVAEISRGGTEAFF. The CDR3 coding sequence is TGCAGCGTGGCAGAAATCTCGCGCGGGGGCACTGAAGCTTTCTTT. This sequence joins TRBV29-1 and TRBJ1-1, with D possibly TRBD1 on 5 matching bases. Trimming removed 6 bases at V and 4 bases at J, with 21 bases between. This CDR3 spans 15 amino acids. Germline V gene lookup returns CDR1 SQVTM and CDR2 ANQGSEA.

The chain uses TRBV11-2 and TRBJ1-2, with 12 nucleotides matching TRBD1. The CDR3 totals 15 residues. The V segment lost 5 bases and the J segment 8 bases; nucleotides outside the gene matches: 9. Germline CDR1 and CDR2: SGHAT and FQNNGV. As DNA, the CDR3 is TGTGCCAGCAGCCCAGGCGGGACAGGGGGCAGGGGCTACACCTTC. Its translation: CASSPGGTGGRGYTF.

This clone showed up just once. The chain employs TRBV1 and TRBJ2-7; no check of the table's D call, TRBD2, against the DNA was made. TRBV1 is assigned pseudogene status. The CDR3 covers 17 residues. In nucleotides, the CDR3 is TGCACCAGCAGCCAAGATTATTCGAGCGGGGGTTCCTACGAGCAGTACTTC. Translating it yields CTSSQDYSSGGSYEQYF.

DNA for the CDR3: TGCGCCAGCAGCTTGTTTTGGGCCGACAATGAGCAGTTCTTC. Translation gives CASSLFWADNEQFF. The chain links TRBV5-1 to TRBJ2-1, with unresolved D. Trimming took 1 base from V and 5 from J, leaving 10 bases between them. Germline V gene sequence: CDR1 SGHRS, CDR2 YFSETQ. This CDR3 is 14 amino acids long.

The chain combines TRBV5-4 with TRBJ2-5; 10 bases align to TRBD2. CDR1 SGHNT and CDR2 YYREEE come from the germline V gene (reference sequence). V was pared by 0 bases and J by 2 bases, with 4 bases of the junction left unmatched. This CDR3 spans 16 amino acids. CDR3 sequence reads: CASSLAGLAAQETQYF. DNA for the CDR3: TGTGCCAGCAGCTTGGCTGGACTAGCGGCGCAAGAGACCCAGTACTTC.

This rearrangement joins TRBV6-2 or TRBV6-3 to TRBJ1-5; no clear D gene. This CDR3 contains 17 residues. CDR1 MNHEY and CDR2 SVGEGT come from the germline V gene. The V end was cut by 2 bases, the J end by 9 bases, with 23 bases between. CDR3 sequence (DNA): TGTGCCAGCAGTTACCGGGGTGCAGGAGCAAGGGTGATGCCCCAGCATTTT. As protein: CASSYRGAGARVMPQHF.

The chain uses TRBV28 and TRBJ2-7, with 7 positions matching TRBD2. Trimming cost V 6 bases and J 3 bases; bases outside gene matches: 11. Germline assignment: CDR1 MDHEN and CDR2 SYDVKM. This CDR3 has 15 amino acids. The CDR3: CASSGPGRAFYEQYF. The CDR3 nucleotides read TGTGCCAGCAGCGGACCAGGGAGGGCTTTCTACGAGCAGTACTTC.

The chain links TRBV18 to TRBJ2-5; D may be TRBD1 or TRBD2 (6 bases each). Trimming stripped 1 base from V and 1 base from J, with 7 bases between. CDR1 and CDR2 (germline): KGHSH, LQKENI. The CDR3 covers 14 residues. CDR3 protein: CASSPQGGQETQYF. The CDR3 DNA follows: TGTGCCAGCTCACCACAGGGGGGCCAAGAGACCCAGTACTTC.

Here the CDR3 reads CASSLLRKGSWLFF. The DNA for the CDR3 is TGTGCCAGCAGCTTGCTTCGTAAGGGGAGTTGGCTGTTTTTT. The chain uses TRBV7-6 and TRBJ1-4; TRBD1 is a possible D gene (5 bases). The CDR3 loop spans 14 amino acids. Trimming cost V 3 bases and J 14 bases, with 19 bases left between them. Per the germline V gene, CDR1 is SGHVS and CDR2 is FNYEAQ.

The V gene is TRBV6-6, the J gene TRBJ1-2; 8 bases map to TRBD1. The CDR3 spans 14 residues. V lost 2 bases to trimming and J lost 4 bases; unmatched junction nucleotides: 3. Germline values: CDR1 MNHNY, CDR2 SVGAGI (reference sequence). The CDR3 sequence: CASSYGTGPYGYTF. CDR3 sequence (DNA): TGTGCCAGCAGTTACGGGACAGGACCCTATGGCTACACCTTC.

The chain joins TRBV6-4 to TRBJ2-6; the D call may be TRBD1 or TRBD2 (5 bases each). The CDR3 runs 16 residues. Germline loops: CDR1 MRHNA, CDR2 SNTAGT. Trimming shortened V by 2 bases and J by 0 bases, and 8 bases separated the two germline ends. For the CDR3, the DNA is TGTGCCAGCAGTGACGGGGGTAGCTCTGGGGCCAACGTCCTGACTTTC. This gives the protein CASSDGGSSGANVLTF.

The rearrangement joins TRBV19 to TRBJ2-1, with a possible D match to TRBD2 (6 bases). V lost 5 bases and J lost 12, with 23 bases in between. CDR3 length equals 15 residues. Germline values: CDR1 LNHDA, CDR2 SQIVND (reference sequence). The CDR3 sequence is CASSPRSRDPSGQFF. The CDR3 DNA reads as TGTGCCAGTAGTCCCCGTTCGCGGGACCCCTCGGGGCAGTTCTTC.

Comment on this clone: Other DNA sequences from this sample encode an identical CDR3 as well. This chain links TRBV4-3 with TRBJ1-2; D not certain. The germline V and J ends were trimmed by 1 base and 4 bases, with 10 bases remaining between them. Germline CDR1 LGHNA, CDR2 YSLEER. The CDR3 is 14 residues long. This CDR3 reads CASSQVRQSYGYTF. CDR3 DNA: TGCGCCAGCAGCCAAGTAAGGCAGAGCTATGGCTACACCTTC.

V is TRBV6-5 and J is TRBJ1-5, with 11 bases matching TRBD1. Germline values: CDR1 MNHEY, CDR2 SVGAGI. This CDR3 has 14 residues. V lost 8 bases to trimming and J lost 4 bases; unmatched junction nucleotides: 4. The CDR3 here is CASSGTGGNQPQHF. Written as DNA, the CDR3 is TGTGCCAGCTCCGGGACAGGGGGTAATCAGCCCCAGCATTTT.

V and J are TRBV7-2 and TRBJ1-2, with TRBD1 matching 7 bases. The CDR3 runs to 13 residues. V shed 5 bases and J 3 bases; nucleotides not matched to a gene: 3. Per the germline V gene, CDR1 is SGHTA and CDR2 is FQGNSA. The DNA for the CDR3 is TGTGCCAGCAGCCCAACAGGGGACTATGGCTACACCTTC. This sequence encodes CASSPTGDYGYTF. Filled out from reference TRBV7-2 and TRBJ1-2, the complete variable domain reads GAGVSQSPSNKVTEKGKDVELRCDPISGHTALYWYRQSLGQGLEFLIYFQGNSAPDKSGLPSDRFSAERTGGSVSTLTIQRTQQEDSAVYLCASSPTGDYGYTFGSGTRLTVV.

The chain is built from TRBV6-5 and TRBJ2-3, with 9 positions matching TRBD1. After removal of 7 bases from V and 6 bases from J, the junction contained 11 bases not matched to a gene. Germline assignment: CDR1 MNHEY and CDR2 SVGAGI. The CDR3 is made up of 15 amino acids. This chain's CDR3 is CASKESGTGLDTQYF. DNA of the CDR3: TGTGCCAGCAAGGAGTCTGGGACAGGGCTTGATACGCAGTATTTT.

The chain is built from TRBV19 and TRBJ2-5, with 13 positions matching TRBD2. Germline values: CDR1 LNHDA, CDR2 SQIVND (reference sequence). The trim removed 1 base at V and 3 bases at J, leaving 2 bases unmatched. The CDR3 has 16 amino acids. The CDR3 loop is CASSIVGTSGEETQYF. DNA for the CDR3: TGTGCCAGTAGTATAGTAGGGACTAGCGGGGAAGAGACCCAGTACTTC.

The rearrangement uses TRBV4-1 and TRBJ2-1; TRBD2 is a possible D gene (6 bases). V shed 2 bases and J shed 7 bases, with 12 bases lying between them. The CDR3 is 14 residues long. Per the germline V gene, CDR1 is MGHRA and CDR2 is YSYEKL. The CDR3 spells CASSQPGRGNEQFF. For the CDR3, the DNA is TGCGCCAGCAGCCAACCCGGGAGAGGGAATGAGCAGTTCTTC.